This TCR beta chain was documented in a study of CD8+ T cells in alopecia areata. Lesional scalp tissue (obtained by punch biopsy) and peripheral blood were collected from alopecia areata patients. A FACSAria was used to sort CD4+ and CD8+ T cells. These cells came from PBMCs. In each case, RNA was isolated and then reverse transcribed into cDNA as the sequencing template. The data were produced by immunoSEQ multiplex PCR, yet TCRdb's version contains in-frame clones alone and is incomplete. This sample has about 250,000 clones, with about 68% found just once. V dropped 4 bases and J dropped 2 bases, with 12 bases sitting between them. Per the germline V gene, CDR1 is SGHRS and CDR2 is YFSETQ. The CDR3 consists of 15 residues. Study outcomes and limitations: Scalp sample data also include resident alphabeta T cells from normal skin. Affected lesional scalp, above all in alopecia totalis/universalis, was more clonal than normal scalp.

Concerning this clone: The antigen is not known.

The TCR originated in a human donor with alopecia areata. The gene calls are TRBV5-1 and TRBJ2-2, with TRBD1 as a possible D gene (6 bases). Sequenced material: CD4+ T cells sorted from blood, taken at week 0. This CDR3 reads CASSLIRGNTGELFF. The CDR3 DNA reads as TGCGCCAGCAGCCTAATCAGGGGAAACACCGGGGAGCTGTTTTTT.